This T cell receptor (beta chain) came from a study of radiotherapy plus CTLA-4 blockade in lung cancer. The study's findings and limits: In blood, tumor-derived TCR clones expanded after radiotherapy plus ipilimumab.

Of note for this clone: Its target is not known.

Germline V gives CDR1 MNHNY, CDR2 SVGAGI (reference sequence). V lost 0 bases and J lost 5, with 7 bases in between. The CDR3 contains 13 residues. Data came from immunoSEQ multiplex PCR; TCRdb stores just in-frame clones and leaves some out. The sample has some 77,000 clones, 86% seen once. The TCR sequence derives from a human donor with non-small cell lung cancer who had a partial response to radiotherapy plus ipilimumab. The sequences come from peripheral blood, collected from a patient treated with radiotherapy plus ipilimumab. This chain links TRBV6-6 with TRBJ1-1; D uncertain. CDR3 in amino acids: CASSYSRSTEAFF. DNA of the CDR3: TGTGCCAGCAGTTACTCGAGGTCTACTGAAGCTTTCTTT.